This TCR beta chain comes out of a study of cytomegalovirus exposure and HLA in healthy donors. PCR involved 60 Vbeta and 13 Jbeta primers. Clones were sequenced by immunoSEQ multiplex PCR, and TCRdb holds only the in-frame ones, with some missing. The profile shows approximately 190,000 clones, around 84% of them singletons. CDR1 is SGDLS and CDR2 is YYNGEE in the germline V gene. CDR3 length: 15 residues. V gave up 0 bases and J gave up 1 base; unmatched junction bases: 1. Study-level findings and limits: As a later analysis showed, a missense DCLRE1C variant was linked to trimming of TCR beta V- and J-genes. A prior analysis recorded that most TCR beta V segments were productive about 90% or about 30% of the time. More clonal expansion characterized HLA-associated TCR beta chains than equally common others in a later analysis. Within the data, a cluster of highly shared sequence variants was likely a sequencing artifact.

A note on this clone: The antigen is not known.

Sequenced sample: PBMCs. The clonotype comes from a man aged 35-49 years in good health and CMV-seropositive. The chain employs TRBV9 and TRBJ1-2; 9 nucleotides agree with TRBD1. This CDR3 is CASSVVDRGNYGYTF. Written as DNA, the CDR3 is TGTGCCAGCAGCGTAGTGGACAGGGGTAACTATGGCTACACCTTC.